This T cell receptor beta chain was observed in a study of identical twins. Germline V gene sequence: CDR1 SGHVS, CDR2 FQNEAQ. The CDR3 has 16 residues. Trimming removed 1 base from V and 8 bases from J, with 18 bases in between. The sample holds many counts of this clonotype. TCRdb re-called the 5' RACE reads with MiXCR, one entry per CDR3 protein. The sample shows about 240,000 distinct CDR3 sequences, 7.5% of them seen only once. The same sample was also studied in work on yellow fever vaccine responses in identical twins.

The clonotype originates from a woman aged 18-35 years in good health. The chain employs TRBV7-8 and TRBJ2-1; D is unresolved. What was sequenced was CD8+ T cells sorted from blood. The CDR3 DNA reads as TGTGCCAGCAGCTTAGATTTGGCAGAAGACTCGGATGAGCAGTTCTTC. Protein product: CASSLDLAEDSDEQFF.